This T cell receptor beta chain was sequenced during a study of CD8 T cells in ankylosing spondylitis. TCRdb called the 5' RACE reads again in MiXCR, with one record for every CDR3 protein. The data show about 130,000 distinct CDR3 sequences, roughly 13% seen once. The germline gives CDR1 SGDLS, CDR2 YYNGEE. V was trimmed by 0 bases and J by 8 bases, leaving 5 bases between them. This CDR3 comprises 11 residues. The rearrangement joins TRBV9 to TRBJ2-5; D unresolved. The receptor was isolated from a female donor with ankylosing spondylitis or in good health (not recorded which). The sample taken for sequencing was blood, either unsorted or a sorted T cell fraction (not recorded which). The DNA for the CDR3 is TGTGCCAGCAGCGTAGAGGGTACCCAGTACTTC. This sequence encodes CASSVEGTQYF.